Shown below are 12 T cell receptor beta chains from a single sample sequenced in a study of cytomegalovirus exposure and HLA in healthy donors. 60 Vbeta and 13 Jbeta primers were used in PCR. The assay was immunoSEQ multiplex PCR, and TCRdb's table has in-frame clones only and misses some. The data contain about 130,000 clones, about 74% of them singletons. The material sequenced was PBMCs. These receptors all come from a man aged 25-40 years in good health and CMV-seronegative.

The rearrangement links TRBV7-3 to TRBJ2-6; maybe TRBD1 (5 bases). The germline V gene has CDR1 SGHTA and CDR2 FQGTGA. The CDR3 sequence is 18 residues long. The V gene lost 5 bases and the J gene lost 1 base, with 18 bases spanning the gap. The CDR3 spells CASSQVVAGRSGANVLTF. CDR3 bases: TGTGCCAGCAGCCAAGTCGTTGCAGGGCGGTCTGGGGCCAACGTCCTGACTTTC.

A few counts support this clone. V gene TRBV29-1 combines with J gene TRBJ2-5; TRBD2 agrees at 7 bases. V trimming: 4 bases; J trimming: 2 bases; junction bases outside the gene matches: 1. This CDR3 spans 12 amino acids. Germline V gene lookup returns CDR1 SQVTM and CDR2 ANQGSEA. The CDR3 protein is CSVAGGQETQYF. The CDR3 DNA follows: TGCAGCGTTGCGGGGGGTCAAGAGACCCAGTACTTC.

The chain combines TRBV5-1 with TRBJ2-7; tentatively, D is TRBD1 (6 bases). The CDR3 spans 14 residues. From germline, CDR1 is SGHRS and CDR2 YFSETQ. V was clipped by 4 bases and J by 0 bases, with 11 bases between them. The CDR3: CASSPGHNSYEQYF. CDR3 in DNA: TGCGCCAGCAGCCCGGGACATAACTCCTACGAGCAGTACTTC.

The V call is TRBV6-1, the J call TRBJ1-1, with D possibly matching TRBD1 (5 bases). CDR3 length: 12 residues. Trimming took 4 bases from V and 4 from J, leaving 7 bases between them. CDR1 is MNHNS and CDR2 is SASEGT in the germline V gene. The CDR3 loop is CASSVGGTEAFF. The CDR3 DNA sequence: TGTGCCAGCAGTGTGGGGGGCACTGAAGCTTTCTTT.

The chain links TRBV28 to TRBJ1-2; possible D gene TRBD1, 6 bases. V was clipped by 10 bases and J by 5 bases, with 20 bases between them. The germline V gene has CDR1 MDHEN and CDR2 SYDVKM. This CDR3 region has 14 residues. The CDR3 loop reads CATLQGRGAYGYTF. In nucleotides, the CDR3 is TGTGCCACCTTGCAAGGGAGGGGGGCATATGGCTACACCTTC.

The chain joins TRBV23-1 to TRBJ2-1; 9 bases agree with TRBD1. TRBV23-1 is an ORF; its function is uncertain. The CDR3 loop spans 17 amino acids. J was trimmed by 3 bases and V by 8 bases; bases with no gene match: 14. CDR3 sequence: CASGQGRGLADYNEQFF. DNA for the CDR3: TGCGCCAGCGGACAGGGGCGGGGTCTAGCGGACTACAATGAGCAGTTCTTC.

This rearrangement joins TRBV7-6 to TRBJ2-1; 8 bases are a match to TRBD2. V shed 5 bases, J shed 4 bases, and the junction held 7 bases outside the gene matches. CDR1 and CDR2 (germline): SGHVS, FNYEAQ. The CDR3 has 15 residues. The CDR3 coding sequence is TGTGCCAGCAGCCGAACTAGCGGACCTTACAATGAGCAGTTCTTC. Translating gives CASSRTSGPYNEQFF.

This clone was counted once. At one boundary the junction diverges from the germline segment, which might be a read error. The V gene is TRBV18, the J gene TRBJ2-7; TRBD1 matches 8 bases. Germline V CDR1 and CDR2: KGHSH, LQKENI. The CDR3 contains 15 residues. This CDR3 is CASSPTAGGSNEQYF. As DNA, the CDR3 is TGTGCCAGCTCACCAACGGCAGGGGGCTCCAACGAGCAGTACTTC.

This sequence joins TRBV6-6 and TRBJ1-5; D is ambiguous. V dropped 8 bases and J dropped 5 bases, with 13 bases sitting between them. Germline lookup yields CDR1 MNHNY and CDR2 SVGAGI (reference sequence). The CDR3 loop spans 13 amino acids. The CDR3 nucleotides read TGTGCCAGCGGTACAGTGACCGATCAGCCCCAGCATTTT. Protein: CASGTVTDQPQHF.

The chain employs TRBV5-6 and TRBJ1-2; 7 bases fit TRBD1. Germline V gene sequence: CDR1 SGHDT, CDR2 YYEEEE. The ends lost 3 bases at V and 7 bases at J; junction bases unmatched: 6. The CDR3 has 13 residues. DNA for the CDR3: TGTGCCAGCAGCTCTGTGCAGGGGGGTGGCTACACCTTC. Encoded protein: CASSSVQGGGYTF.

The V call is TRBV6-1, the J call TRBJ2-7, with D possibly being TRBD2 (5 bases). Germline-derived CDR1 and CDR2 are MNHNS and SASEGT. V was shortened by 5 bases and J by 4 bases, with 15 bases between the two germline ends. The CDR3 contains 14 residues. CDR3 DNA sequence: TGTGCCAGCAGTCGGGATCCCTTGGGTTACGAGCAGTACTTC. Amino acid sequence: CASSRDPLGYEQYF.

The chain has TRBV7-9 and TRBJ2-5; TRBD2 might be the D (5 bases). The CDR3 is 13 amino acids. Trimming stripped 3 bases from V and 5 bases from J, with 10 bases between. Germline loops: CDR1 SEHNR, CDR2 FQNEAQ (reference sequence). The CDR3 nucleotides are TGTGCCAGCAGCTTGTTGCTAGCCGAGACCCAGTACTTC. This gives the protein CASSLLLAETQYF.